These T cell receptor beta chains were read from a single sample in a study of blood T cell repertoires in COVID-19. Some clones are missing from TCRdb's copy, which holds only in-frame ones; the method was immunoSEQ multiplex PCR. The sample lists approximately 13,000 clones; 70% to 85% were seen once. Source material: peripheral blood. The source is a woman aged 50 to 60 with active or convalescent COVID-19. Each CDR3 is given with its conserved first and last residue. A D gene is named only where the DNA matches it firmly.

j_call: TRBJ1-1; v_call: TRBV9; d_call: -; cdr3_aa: CASSSPGGTGTEAFF
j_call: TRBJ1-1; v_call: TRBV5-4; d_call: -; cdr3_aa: CASSRGHAEAFF
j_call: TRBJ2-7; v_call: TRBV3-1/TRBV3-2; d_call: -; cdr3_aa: CASSLSAGQLYEQYF
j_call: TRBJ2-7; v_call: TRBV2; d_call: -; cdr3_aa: CASSEGAGVTYEQYF
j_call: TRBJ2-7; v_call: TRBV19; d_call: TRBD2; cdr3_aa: CATKLAGQSYEQYF
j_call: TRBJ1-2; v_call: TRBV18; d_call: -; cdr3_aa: CASSPIPGVDYGYTF
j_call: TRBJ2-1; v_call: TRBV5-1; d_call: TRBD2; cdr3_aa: CASSALPGLGLYNEQFF
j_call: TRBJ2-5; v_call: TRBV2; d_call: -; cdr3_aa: CASSEGGDLKTQYF
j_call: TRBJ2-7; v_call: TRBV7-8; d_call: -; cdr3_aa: CASSLAAGTSYEQYF
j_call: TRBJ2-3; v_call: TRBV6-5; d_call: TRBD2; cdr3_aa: CASSYTTSGSTDTQYF
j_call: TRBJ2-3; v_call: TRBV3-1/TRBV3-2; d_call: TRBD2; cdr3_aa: CASSQETAGLAGARTDTQYF